This entry lists 6 T cell receptor beta chains sequenced from one sample in a study of blood T cell repertoires in COVID-19 (dated by TCRdb to 2019 to 2021). To prepare the library, the immunoSEQ multiplex PCR assay was applied. This is the immuneACCESS table as TCRdb keeps it, with only in-frame sequences that have V and J called. A part of the clones is gone; compared with another copy, unresolved V genes explain less than half, and the rest is unexplained. Recorded for this sample are 150,000 or so clones; over 80% of them occurred a single time. In total, the top ten clones hold roughly 5% of the sample. Sequenced input: PBMCs or T cells enriched from blood (not recorded which). Receptor source: a man between 70 and 80 years old who had been exposed to COVID-19.

The rearrangement joins TRBV5-1 to TRBJ2-2; 8 bases are shared with TRBD2. CDR3 length: 16 residues. J gave up 4 bases and V 4 bases, and 9 bases lay outside the gene matches. Germline CDR1 and CDR2: SGHRS and YFSETQ. This CDR3 reads CASSPTAGGSTGELFF. Here the CDR3 DNA reads TGCGCCAGCAGCCCGACCGCGGGGGGAAGCACCGGGGAGCTGTTTTTT.

This clone has only a few counts. This rearrangement joins TRBV7-6 to TRBJ2-7, with D tentatively TRBD1 (6 bases). The CDR3 consists of 16 residues. The germline gives CDR1 SGHVS, CDR2 FNYEAQ. With 1 base removed from V and 1 base from J, the gap between germline ends came to 14 bases. CDR3 amino acids: CASSLGGGLKSYEQYF. The CDR3 DNA reads as TGTGCCAGCAGCTTAGGAGGGGGTTTGAAATCCTACGAGCAGTACTTC. The whole variable domain, filled in from reference TRBV7-6 and TRBJ2-7, reads GAGVSQSPRYKVTKRGQDVALRCDPISGHVSLYWYRQALGQGPEFLTYFNYEAQQDKSGLPNDRFSAERPEGSISTLTIQRTEQRDSAMYRCASSLGGGLKSYEQYFGPGTRLTVT.

The chain combines TRBV9 with TRBJ2-7; D is possibly TRBD2 (5 bases). Between the trimmed V and J ends, which lost 2 bases and 3 bases, there was a span of 9 bases. Germline lookup yields CDR1 SGDLS and CDR2 YYNGEE. The CDR3 is made up of 13 amino acids. The CDR3 DNA sequence: TGTGCCAGCAGCGTGGACGGGGTCTACGAGCAGTACTTC. Encoded protein: CASSVDGVYEQYF.

The rearrangement joins TRBV5-4 to TRBJ2-2; a weak D match, TRBD1 (5 bases). The germline V gene encodes CDR1 SGHNT and CDR2 YYREEE (reference sequence). Trimming removed 4 bases at V and 6 bases at J, with 7 bases between. The CDR3 totals 12 residues. Written as DNA, the CDR3 is TGTGCCAGCAGCCAGGGTTCCGGGGAGCTGTTTTTT. Amino acid sequence: CASSQGSGELFF.

The CDR3 here is CASSLQQGHSPLHF. CDR3 nucleotide sequence: TGTGCCAGCAGCTTACAACAGGGGCATTCACCCCTCCACTTT. V and J are TRBV7-9 and TRBJ1-6, with 7 bases matching TRBD1. V lost 2 bases, J lost 8 bases, and 3 bases stayed unmatched. Germline V gene sequence: CDR1 SEHNR, CDR2 FQNEAQ (reference sequence). This CDR3 has 14 amino acids. The whole variable domain, remainder taken from reference TRBV7-9 and TRBJ1-6, is DTGVSQNPRHKITKRGQNVTFRCDPISEHNRLYWYRQTLGQGPEFLTYFQNEAQLEKSRLLSDRFSAERPKGSFSTLEIQRTEQGDSAMYLCASSLQQGHSPLHFGNGTRLTVT.

The rearrangement links TRBV19 to TRBJ2-7; possibly TRBD2 for D (6 bases). This CDR3 is built from 15 residues. With 3 bases removed from V and 2 bases from J, the gap between germline ends came to 14 bases. Germline V gene lookup returns CDR1 LNHDA and CDR2 SQIVND (reference sequence). In nucleotides, the CDR3 is TGTGCCAGTAGTATCGTTATCGGCGGGACCTACGAGCAGTACTTC. As protein: CASSIVIGGTYEQYF.